These T cell receptor beta chains were read from a single sample in a study of blood T cell repertoires in COVID-19. Measured with immunoSEQ multiplex PCR; TCRdb has only the in-frame clones, and not every one. The data show 150,000 to 200,000 clones, with over 75% seen just once and around 13% held by the top ten. Material: peripheral blood. The receptors here all came from a man aged 65 to 85 who had recovered from COVID-19. The conserved cysteine and the conserved F or W are not part of the CDR3 here. The order of the fields is clone size, J gene, V gene, CDR3 protein. Where a row states a size, it is once, few, many or the class of an expanded clone; other rows omit it.

abundance: -; j_gene: TRBJ2-1; v_gene: TRBV6-5; CDR3aa: ASSYQDRGVYNEQF
abundance: -; j_gene: TRBJ1-1; v_gene: TRBV10-3; CDR3aa: AISESNQVNTEAF
abundance: -; j_gene: TRBJ1-5; v_gene: TRBV7-7; CDR3aa: ASSGQGWSNQPQH
abundance: few; j_gene: TRBJ1-5; v_gene: TRBV19; CDR3aa: ASSKGYQPQH
abundance: few; j_gene: TRBJ2-7; v_gene: TRBV4-2; CDR3aa: ASSQGLAGYEQY
abundance: -; j_gene: TRBJ1-5; v_gene: TRBV28; CDR3aa: ASSNFRDRGYQPQH
abundance: -; j_gene: TRBJ2-1; v_gene: TRBV7-8; CDR3aa: ASSLVRFFWTSGSSYNEQF
abundance: few; j_gene: TRBJ2-2; v_gene: TRBV10-1; CDR3aa: ASSEGQAGGTGELF
abundance: few; j_gene: TRBJ1-6; v_gene: TRBV5-5; CDR3aa: ASSLNRNSPLH
abundance: -; j_gene: TRBJ2-1; v_gene: TRBV9; CDR3aa: ASSVAGATYNEQF